This is a list of T cell receptor beta chains from one sample in a study of blood T cell repertoires in COVID-19. Clones were sequenced by immunoSEQ multiplex PCR, and TCRdb holds only the in-frame ones, with some missing. Seen here are roughly 160,000 clones, 83% observed once, and the top ten hold around a fifth. Sequences were obtained from peripheral blood. The receptors stem from a woman in her seventies who had recovered from COVID-19. Each CDR3 is given with its conserved first and last residue. The D gene is left open where the match is weak. Only part of the rows carry a size: once, few, many, or a class if the clone is expanded.

d_gene: TRBD1; abundance: -; v_gene: TRBV28; j_gene: TRBJ2-5; CDR3aa: CASSLGDRGWQETQYF; CDR3nt: TGTGCCAGCAGTTTAGGGGACAGGGGGTGGCAAGAGACCCAGTACTTC
d_gene: -; abundance: -; v_gene: TRBV25-1; j_gene: TRBJ1-6; CDR3aa: CASSSMSSYNSPLHF; CDR3nt: TGTGCCAGCAGTTCCATGAGCTCCTATAATTCACCCCTCCACTTT
d_gene: -; abundance: -; v_gene: TRBV15; j_gene: TRBJ1-2; CDR3aa: CATSRAGDNYGYTF; CDR3nt: TGTGCCACCAGCAGAGCAGGGGATAACTATGGCTACACCTTC
d_gene: TRBD2; abundance: -; v_gene: TRBV29-1; j_gene: TRBJ2-3; CDR3aa: CSARGGGSTDTQYF; CDR3nt: TGCAGCGCGCGTGGGGGAGGGAGCACAGATACGCAGTATTTT
d_gene: -; abundance: -; v_gene: TRBV5-1; j_gene: TRBJ2-1; CDR3aa: CASSSIAAPYNEQFF; CDR3nt: TGCGCCAGCAGCTCTATAGCGGCTCCCTACAATGAGCAGTTCTTC
d_gene: -; abundance: -; v_gene: TRBV4-1; j_gene: TRBJ1-4; CDR3aa: CASSQGSFNEKLFF; CDR3nt: TGCGCCAGCAGCCAGGGCAGTTTTAATGAAAAACTGTTTTTT
d_gene: TRBD1; abundance: -; v_gene: TRBV5-1; j_gene: TRBJ2-1; CDR3aa: CASSLDRGRGNEQFF; CDR3nt: TGCGCCAGCAGCCTCGACAGGGGGCGAGGCAATGAGCAGTTCTTC
d_gene: TRBD2; abundance: -; v_gene: TRBV5-4; j_gene: TRBJ2-3; CDR3aa: CASSPARGRGDTQYF; CDR3nt: TGTGCCAGCAGCCCAGCGCGCGGGAGGGGAGATACGCAGTATTTT
d_gene: -; abundance: -; v_gene: TRBV7-7; j_gene: TRBJ2-5; CDR3aa: CASSWRDSPQETQYF; CDR3nt: TGTGCCAGCAGCTGGAGGGACAGTCCACAAGAGACCCAGTACTTC
d_gene: TRBD1; abundance: few; v_gene: TRBV5-1; j_gene: TRBJ1-1; CDR3aa: CASSQDRGRTEAFF; CDR3nt: TGCGCCAGCAGCCAGGACAGGGGGCGGACTGAAGCTTTCTTT
d_gene: TRBD2; abundance: -; v_gene: TRBV7-2; j_gene: TRBJ2-7; CDR3aa: CASSFVGGSGSSEQYF; CDR3nt: TGTGCCAGCAGCTTTGTCGGGGGTAGCGGGAGCTCCGAGCAGTACTTC
d_gene: TRBD2; abundance: -; v_gene: TRBV29-1; j_gene: TRBJ2-3; CDR3aa: CSVGQRGGDTQYF; CDR3nt: TGCAGCGTTGGCCAGCGGGGGGGAGATACGCAGTATTTT
d_gene: TRBD2; abundance: -; v_gene: TRBV9; j_gene: TRBJ2-1; CDR3aa: CASSVGGGSSYNEQFF; CDR3nt: TGTGCCAGCAGCGTAGGAGGCGGGAGCTCCTACAATGAGCAGTTCTTC
d_gene: -; abundance: -; v_gene: TRBV5-1; j_gene: TRBJ2-3; CDR3aa: CASSPQGKADTQYF; CDR3nt: TGCGCCAGCAGCCCCCAGGGGAAAGCAGATACGCAGTATTTT
d_gene: -; abundance: -; v_gene: TRBV7-9; j_gene: TRBJ1-5; CDR3aa: CASSWGGTVNQPQHF; CDR3nt: TGTGCCAGCAGCTGGGGGGGGACGGTAAATCAGCCCCAGCATTTT
d_gene: -; abundance: -; v_gene: TRBV28; j_gene: TRBJ2-7; CDR3aa: CASSSPAGRVQYF; CDR3nt: TGTGCCAGCAGTTCCCCCGCGGGCCGGGTGCAGTACTTC
d_gene: -; abundance: once; v_gene: TRBV9; j_gene: TRBJ1-2; CDR3aa: CASSVGAANNYGYTF; CDR3nt: TGTGCCAGCAGCGTGGGGGCAGCCAATAACTATGGCTACACCTTC
d_gene: -; abundance: -; v_gene: TRBV19; j_gene: TRBJ1-1; CDR3aa: CASSIFWGTGTEAFF; CDR3nt: TGTGCCAGTAGTATATTTTGGGGGACTGGCACTGAAGCTTTCTTT
d_gene: -; abundance: -; v_gene: TRBV5-1; j_gene: TRBJ2-7; CDR3aa: CATKTPDSPYEQYF; CDR3nt: TGCGCCACCAAGACCCCCGACAGCCCCTACGAGCAGTACTTC
d_gene: -; abundance: -; v_gene: TRBV3-1/TRBV3-2; j_gene: TRBJ1-2; CDR3aa: CASSPEGEDLRYYTF; CDR3nt: TGTGCCAGCAGCCCAGAAGGGGAGGACCTCCGCTACTACACCTTC
d_gene: TRBD2; abundance: once; v_gene: TRBV7-3; j_gene: TRBJ2-7; CDR3aa: CASSWTSGYEQYF; CDR3nt: TGTGCCAGCAGCTGGACTAGCGGGTACGAGCAGTACTTC
d_gene: -; abundance: -; v_gene: TRBV2; j_gene: TRBJ2-5; CDR3aa: CASSGALATRLETQYF; CDR3nt: TGTGCCAGCAGTGGGGCCCTAGCCACCAGGCTGGAGACCCAGTACTTC
d_gene: TRBD2; abundance: -; v_gene: TRBV7-2; j_gene: TRBJ2-3; CDR3aa: CASSRGGRDRPADTQYF; CDR3nt: TGTGCCAGCAGCCGGGGGGGAAGGGACCGTCCGGCAGATACGCAGTATTTT
d_gene: -; abundance: -; v_gene: TRBV2; j_gene: TRBJ1-1; CDR3aa: CASSGQVNTEAFF; CDR3nt: TGTGCCAGCAGTGGACAGGTAAACACTGAAGCTTTCTTT
d_gene: -; abundance: -; v_gene: TRBV18; j_gene: TRBJ1-1; CDR3aa: CASSPAGPLVSGAEAFF; CDR3nt: TGTGCCAGCTCACCAGCGGGACCCCTCGTGAGCGGCGCTGAAGCTTTCTTT
d_gene: TRBD1; abundance: once; v_gene: TRBV2; j_gene: TRBJ2-7; CDR3aa: CASSETTGPTYEQYF; CDR3nt: TGTGCCAGCAGTGAAACGACAGGGCCCACCTACGAGCAGTACTTC
d_gene: -; abundance: -; v_gene: TRBV28; j_gene: TRBJ1-5; CDR3aa: CASSLGGRGNQPQHF; CDR3nt: TGTGCCAGCAGTTTAGGGGGGAGGGGCAATCAGCCCCAGCATTTT
d_gene: TRBD2; abundance: -; v_gene: TRBV7-2; j_gene: TRBJ2-5; CDR3aa: CASSSTSGSGRETQYF; CDR3nt: TGTGCCAGCAGCTCGACTAGCGGGAGCGGTCGTGAGACCCAGTACTTC
d_gene: TRBD1; abundance: few; v_gene: TRBV11-2; j_gene: TRBJ2-7; CDR3aa: CASSLDLRTGALNEQYF; CDR3nt: TGTGCCAGCAGCTTAGATTTACGGACAGGGGCGTTAAACGAGCAGTACTTC
d_gene: -; abundance: -; v_gene: TRBV6-5; j_gene: TRBJ1-6; CDR3aa: CASRGVAYNSPLHF; CDR3nt: TGTGCCAGCAGAGGGGTTGCCTATAATTCACCCCTCCACTTT
d_gene: TRBD2; abundance: -; v_gene: TRBV24-1; j_gene: TRBJ2-1; CDR3aa: CATRTSGSTNEQFF; CDR3nt: TGTGCCACCCGGACTAGCGGATCGACCAATGAGCAGTTCTTC
d_gene: TRBD2; abundance: once; v_gene: TRBV7-8; j_gene: TRBJ2-1; CDR3aa: CASSLRTSGSRDEQFF; CDR3nt: TGTGCCAGCAGCCTACGGACTAGCGGGAGCAGGGATGAGCAGTTCTTC
d_gene: -; abundance: few; v_gene: TRBV19; j_gene: TRBJ1-1; CDR3aa: CASSITQGGTEAFF; CDR3nt: TGTGCCAGTAGTATCACCCAGGGCGGCACTGAAGCTTTCTTT
d_gene: -; abundance: -; v_gene: TRBV6-5; j_gene: TRBJ2-7; CDR3aa: CASSSPYAGYEQYF; CDR3nt: TGTGCCAGCAGTTCCCCATACGCCGGGTACGAGCAGTACTTC